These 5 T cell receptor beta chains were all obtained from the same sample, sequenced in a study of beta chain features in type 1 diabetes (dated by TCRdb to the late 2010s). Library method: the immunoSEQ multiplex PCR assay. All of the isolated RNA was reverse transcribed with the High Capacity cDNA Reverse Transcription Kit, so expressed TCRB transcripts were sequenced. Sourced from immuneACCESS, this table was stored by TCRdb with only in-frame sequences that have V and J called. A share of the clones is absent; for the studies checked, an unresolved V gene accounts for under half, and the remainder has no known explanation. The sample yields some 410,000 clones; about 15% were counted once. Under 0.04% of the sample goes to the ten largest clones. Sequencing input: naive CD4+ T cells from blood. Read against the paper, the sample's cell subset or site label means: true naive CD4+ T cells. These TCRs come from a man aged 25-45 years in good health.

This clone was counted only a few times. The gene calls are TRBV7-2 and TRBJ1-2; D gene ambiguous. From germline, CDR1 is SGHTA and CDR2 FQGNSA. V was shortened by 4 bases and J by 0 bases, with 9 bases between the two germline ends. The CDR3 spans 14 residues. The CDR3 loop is CASSSGIPNYGYTF. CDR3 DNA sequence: TGTGCCAGCAGCTCGGGAATCCCTAACTATGGCTACACCTTC. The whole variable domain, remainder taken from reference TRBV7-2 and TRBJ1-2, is GAGVSQSPSNKVTEKGKDVELRCDPISGHTALYWYRQSLGQGLEFLIYFQGNSAPDKSGLPSDRFSAERTGGSVSTLTIQRTQQEDSAVYLCASSSGIPNYGYTFGSGTRLTVV.

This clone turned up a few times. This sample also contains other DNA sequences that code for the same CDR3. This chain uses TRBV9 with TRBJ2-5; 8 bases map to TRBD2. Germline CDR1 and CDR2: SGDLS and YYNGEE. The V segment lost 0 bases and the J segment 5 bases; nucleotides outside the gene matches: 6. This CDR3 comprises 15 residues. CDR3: CASSVAGGPGETQYF. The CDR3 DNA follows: TGTGCCAGCAGCGTAGCGGGGGGGCCAGGGGAGACCCAGTACTTC.

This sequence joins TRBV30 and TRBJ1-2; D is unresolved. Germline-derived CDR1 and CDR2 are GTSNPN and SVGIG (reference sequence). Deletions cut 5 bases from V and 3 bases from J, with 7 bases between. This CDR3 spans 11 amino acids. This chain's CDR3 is CAWGFHYGYTF. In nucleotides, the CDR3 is TGTGCCTGGGGGTTCCACTATGGCTACACCTTC.

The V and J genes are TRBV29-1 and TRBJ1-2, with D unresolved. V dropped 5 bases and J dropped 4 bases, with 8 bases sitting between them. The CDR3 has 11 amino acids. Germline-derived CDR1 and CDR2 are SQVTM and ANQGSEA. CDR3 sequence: CSVKSVYGYTF. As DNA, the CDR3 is TGCAGCGTTAAGTCAGTCTATGGCTACACCTTC. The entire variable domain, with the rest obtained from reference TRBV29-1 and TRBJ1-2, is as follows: SAVISQKPSRDICQRGTSLTIQCQVDSQVTMMFWYRQQPGQSLTLIATANQGSEATYESGFVIDKFPISRPNLTFSTLTVSNMSPEDSSIYLCSVKSVYGYTFGSGTRLTVV.

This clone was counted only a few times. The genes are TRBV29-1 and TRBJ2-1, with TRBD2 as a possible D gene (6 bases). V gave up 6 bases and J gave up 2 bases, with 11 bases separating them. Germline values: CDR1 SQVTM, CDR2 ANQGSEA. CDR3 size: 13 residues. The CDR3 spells CSVASDTYNEQFF. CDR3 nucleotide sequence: TGCAGCGTAGCTAGCGACACCTACAATGAGCAGTTCTTC.